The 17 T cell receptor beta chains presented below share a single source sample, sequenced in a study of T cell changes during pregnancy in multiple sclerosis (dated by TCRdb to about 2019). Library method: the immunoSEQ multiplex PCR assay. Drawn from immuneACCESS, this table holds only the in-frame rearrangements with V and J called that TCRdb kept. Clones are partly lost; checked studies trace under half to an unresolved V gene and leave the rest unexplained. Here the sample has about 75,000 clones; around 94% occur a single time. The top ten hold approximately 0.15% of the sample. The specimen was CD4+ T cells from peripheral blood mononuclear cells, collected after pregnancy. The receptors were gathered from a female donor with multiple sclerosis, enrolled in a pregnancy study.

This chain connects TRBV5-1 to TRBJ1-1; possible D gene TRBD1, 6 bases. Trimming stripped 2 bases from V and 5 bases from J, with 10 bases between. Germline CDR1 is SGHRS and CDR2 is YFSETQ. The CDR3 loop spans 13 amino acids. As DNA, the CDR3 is TGCGCCAGCAGCTTAAAGGGGGTGACTGAAGCTTTCTTT. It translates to CASSLKGVTEAFF. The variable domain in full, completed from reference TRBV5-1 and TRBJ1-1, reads KAGVTQTPRYLIKTRGQQVTLSCSPISGHRSVSWYQQTPGQGLQFLFEYFSETQRNKGNFPGRFSGRQFSNSRSEMNVSTLELGDSALYLCASSLKGVTEAFFGQGTRLTVV.

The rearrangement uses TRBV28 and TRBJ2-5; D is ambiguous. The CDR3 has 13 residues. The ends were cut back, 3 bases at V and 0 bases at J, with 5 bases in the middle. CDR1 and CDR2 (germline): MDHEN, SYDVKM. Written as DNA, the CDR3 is TGTGCCAGCAGTTTGTCAAACCAAGAGACCCAGTACTTC. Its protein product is CASSLSNQETQYF.

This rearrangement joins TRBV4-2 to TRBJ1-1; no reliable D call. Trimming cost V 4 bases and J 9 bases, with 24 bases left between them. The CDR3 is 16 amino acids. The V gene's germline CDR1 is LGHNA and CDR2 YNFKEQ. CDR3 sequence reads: CASSPGGRNMQIQAFF. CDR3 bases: TGTGCCAGCAGCCCTGGAGGGCGGAATATGCAGATTCAAGCTTTCTTT.

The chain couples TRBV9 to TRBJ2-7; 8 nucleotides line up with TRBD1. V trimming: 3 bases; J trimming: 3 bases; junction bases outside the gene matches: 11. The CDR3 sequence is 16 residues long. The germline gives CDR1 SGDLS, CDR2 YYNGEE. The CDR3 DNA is TGTGCCAGCAGCGCGGACAGGGTTGGCGGCTACTACGAGCAGTACTTC. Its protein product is CASSADRVGGYYEQYF.

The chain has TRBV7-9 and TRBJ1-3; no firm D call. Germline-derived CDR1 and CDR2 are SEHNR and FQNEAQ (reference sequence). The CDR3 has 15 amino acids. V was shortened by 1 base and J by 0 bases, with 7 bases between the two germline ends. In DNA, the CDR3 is TGTGCCAGCAGCTTAGGCAGTTCCTCTGGAAACACCATATATTTT. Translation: CASSLGSSSGNTIYF.

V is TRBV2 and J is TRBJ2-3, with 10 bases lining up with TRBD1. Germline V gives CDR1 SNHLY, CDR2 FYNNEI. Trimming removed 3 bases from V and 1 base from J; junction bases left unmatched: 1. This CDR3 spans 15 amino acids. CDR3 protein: CASSDGTGGTDTQYF. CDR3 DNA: TGTGCCAGCAGTGACGGGACAGGGGGCACAGATACGCAGTATTTT.

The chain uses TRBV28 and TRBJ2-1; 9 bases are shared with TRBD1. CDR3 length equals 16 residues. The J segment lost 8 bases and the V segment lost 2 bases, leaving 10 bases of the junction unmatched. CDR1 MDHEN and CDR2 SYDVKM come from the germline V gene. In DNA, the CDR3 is TGTGCCAGCAGTTTAGCCGACGGGACAGGGTACGATGAGCAGTTCTTC. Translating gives CASSLADGTGYDEQFF.

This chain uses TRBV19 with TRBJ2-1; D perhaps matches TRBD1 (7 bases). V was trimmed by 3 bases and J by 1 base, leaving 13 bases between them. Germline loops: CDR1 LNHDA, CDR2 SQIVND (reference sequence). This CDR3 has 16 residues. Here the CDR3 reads CASSIGAGGSYNEQFF. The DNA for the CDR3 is TGTGCCAGTAGTATCGGTGCAGGGGGGTCCTACAATGAGCAGTTCTTC.

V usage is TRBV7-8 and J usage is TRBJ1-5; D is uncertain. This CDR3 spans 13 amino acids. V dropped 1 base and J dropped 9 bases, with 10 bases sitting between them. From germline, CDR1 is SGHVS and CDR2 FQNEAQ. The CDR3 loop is CASSLGSPRPQHF. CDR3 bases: TGTGCCAGCAGCTTAGGGTCCCCTAGGCCCCAGCATTTT.

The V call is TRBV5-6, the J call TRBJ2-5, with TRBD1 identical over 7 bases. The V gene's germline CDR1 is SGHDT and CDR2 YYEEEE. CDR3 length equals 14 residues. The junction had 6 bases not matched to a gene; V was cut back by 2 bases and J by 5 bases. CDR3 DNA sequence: TGTGCCAGCAGCTTCGACAGGGCAAGTGAGACCCAGTACTTC. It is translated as CASSFDRASETQYF.

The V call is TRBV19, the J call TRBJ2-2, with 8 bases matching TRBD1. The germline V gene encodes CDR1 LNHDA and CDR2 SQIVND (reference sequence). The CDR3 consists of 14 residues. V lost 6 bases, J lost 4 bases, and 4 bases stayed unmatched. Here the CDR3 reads CASRPGQVTGELFF. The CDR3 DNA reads TGTGCCAGTAGGCCGGGACAGGTCACCGGGGAGCTGTTTTTT.

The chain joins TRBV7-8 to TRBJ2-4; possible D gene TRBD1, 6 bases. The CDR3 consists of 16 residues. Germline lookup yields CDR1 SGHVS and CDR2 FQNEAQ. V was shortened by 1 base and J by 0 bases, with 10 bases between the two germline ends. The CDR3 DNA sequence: TGTGCCAGCAGCTTAGGGGGGCGGCAAGCCAAAAACATTCAGTACTTC. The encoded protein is CASSLGGRQAKNIQYF.

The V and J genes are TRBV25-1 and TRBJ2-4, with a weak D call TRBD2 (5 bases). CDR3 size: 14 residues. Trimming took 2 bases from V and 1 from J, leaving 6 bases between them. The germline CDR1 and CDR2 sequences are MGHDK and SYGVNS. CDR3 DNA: TGTGCCAGCAGTGAAAGAGGGGCCAAAAACATTCAGTACTTC. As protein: CASSERGAKNIQYF.

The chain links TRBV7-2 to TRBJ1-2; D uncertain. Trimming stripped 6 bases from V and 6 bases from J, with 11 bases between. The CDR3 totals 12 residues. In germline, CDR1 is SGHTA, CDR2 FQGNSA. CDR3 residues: CASSLAGNGYTF. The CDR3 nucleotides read TGTGCCAGCAGTCTAGCGGGGAATGGCTACACCTTC.

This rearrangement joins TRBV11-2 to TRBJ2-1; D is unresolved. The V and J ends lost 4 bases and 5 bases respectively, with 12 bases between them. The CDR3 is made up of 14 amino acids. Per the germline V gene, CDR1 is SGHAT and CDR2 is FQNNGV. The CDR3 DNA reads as TGTGCCAGCAGCTCCTTCATACTCCACAATGAGCAGTTCTTC. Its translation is CASSSFILHNEQFF.

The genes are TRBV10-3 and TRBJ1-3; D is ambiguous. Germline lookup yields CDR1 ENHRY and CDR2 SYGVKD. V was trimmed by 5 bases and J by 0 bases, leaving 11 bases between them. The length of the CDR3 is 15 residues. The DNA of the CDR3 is TGTGCCATCAGTCCTGGAGTCTCCTCTGGAAACACCATATATTTT. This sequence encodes CAISPGVSSGNTIYF.

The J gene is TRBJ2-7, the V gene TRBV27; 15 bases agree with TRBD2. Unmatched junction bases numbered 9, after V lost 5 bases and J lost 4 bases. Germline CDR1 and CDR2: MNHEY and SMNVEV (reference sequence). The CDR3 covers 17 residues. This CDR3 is CASSLLGLAGGFYEQYF. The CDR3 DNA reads TGTGCCAGCAGTCTACTCGGACTAGCGGGAGGGTTTTACGAGCAGTACTTC.